This T cell receptor (beta chain) is drawn from a study of identical twins. The study's findings and limits: Out-of-frame beta chain sequences displayed weaker excess sharing between twins.

Trimming removed 1 base at V and 7 bases at J, with 16 bases between. CDR1 KGHSH and CDR2 LQKENI come from the germline V gene. The CDR3 spans 15 residues. This clonotype came up a few times. Its antigen is undetermined. The cDNA had a unique molecular identifier and a template-switch universal primer site. Via MiXCR, TCRdb re-called the 5' RACE reads, giving one row per CDR3 protein. The data hold some 500,000 distinct CDR3 sequences, with roughly 13% observed a single time. The sample was also linked to a second study, of yellow fever vaccine responses in identical twins.

The clonotype comes from a woman under 30 in good health. The sample was CD4+ T cells sorted from blood. This chain joins TRBV18 and TRBJ1-1; D perhaps matches TRBD1 (6 bases). The chain's CDR3 is CASSPHVGGQSEAFF. The CDR3 bases are TGTGCCAGCTCACCACACGTTGGGGGGCAAAGTGAAGCTTTCTTT.